These 10 T cell receptor beta chains came from one sample sequenced in a study of early T cells in non-severe SARS-CoV-2 infection. TCRdb redid the calling of the 5' RACE reads with MiXCR, one entry per CDR3 protein. The sample holds roughly 60,000 distinct CDR3 sequences, approximately 10% seen once. The input for sequencing was whole blood, taken at baseline. These receptors all come from an adult who was a healthcare worker with PCR-confirmed SARS-CoV-2 infection or an uninfected control (not recorded which).

The sample holds a few counts of this clonotype. The chain joins TRBV6-1 to TRBJ2-4; weak D call: TRBD2 (5 bases). V was clipped by 2 bases and J by 2 bases, with 13 bases between them. This CDR3 region has 16 residues. The V gene's germline CDR1 is MNHNS and CDR2 SASEGT. The chain's CDR3 is CASSEQLGRPKNIQYF. The CDR3 DNA reads as TGTGCCAGCAGTGAACAGTTAGGGAGACCCAAAAACATTCAGTACTTC.

The chain has TRBV2 and TRBJ2-6; D possibly corresponds to TRBD2 (5 bases). Between the trimmed V and J ends, which lost 5 bases and 0 bases, there was a span of 23 bases. In germline, CDR1 is SNHLY, CDR2 FYNNEI. The CDR3 is 20 residues long. The CDR3 DNA sequence: TGTGCCAGCAGTACCTGGGGAGAGACCCCGAGCGGCTCTGGGGCCAACGTCCTGACTTTC. Its protein is CASSTWGETPSGSGANVLTF.

The rearrangement uses TRBV5-6 and TRBJ1-5; the D is unclear. Germline lookup yields CDR1 SGHDT and CDR2 YYEEEE. V gave up 4 bases and J gave up 7 bases, with 9 bases separating them. The CDR3 consists of 12 residues. The CDR3 DNA reads TGTGCCAGCAGCCGGCCTGGGCAGCCCCAGCATTTT. It is translated as CASSRPGQPQHF.

The rearrangement uses TRBV3-2 and TRBJ2-5; the table names TRBD2, a call not compared with the DNA. TRBV3-2 is a listed pseudogene. This CDR3 has 19 amino acids. The CDR3, as DNA: TGTGCCAGCAGCCAAATGGGTACTAGCGGAAAACCCTTTCAAGAGACCCAGTACTTC. The encoded protein is CASSQMGTSGKPFQETQYF.

There are many counts of this clonotype. The rearrangement links TRBV12-3 or TRBV12-4 to TRBJ1-1, with D unclear. The CDR3 loop spans 12 amino acids. Trimming removed 2 bases at V and 10 bases at J, with 11 bases between. The CDR3 DNA follows: TGTGCCAGCAGTTTATCGGTAGCGGCAGCTTTCTTT. Translating it yields CASSLSVAAAFF.

The chain uses TRBV27 and TRBJ2-7, with 7 positions matching TRBD1. Germline V lookup: CDR1 MNHEY, CDR2 SMNVEV (reference sequence). The CDR3 spans 14 residues. Unmatched junction bases numbered 7, after V lost 5 bases and J lost 3 bases. CDR3 sequence: CASSPWDSLYEQYF. The CDR3 nucleotides are TGTGCCAGCAGTCCGTGGGACAGCCTCTACGAGCAGTACTTC.

This chain joins TRBV7-6 and TRBJ2-3, with D tentatively TRBD2 (6 bases). Germline assignment: CDR1 SGHVS and CDR2 FNYEAQ. The ends were cut back, 1 base at V and 0 bases at J, with 14 bases in the middle. The CDR3 covers 17 residues. The CDR3: CASSLGVAASSTDTQYF. CDR3 nucleotides: TGTGCCAGCAGCTTAGGTGTAGCGGCTTCTAGCACAGATACGCAGTATTTT.

This clonotype was seen a handful of times. V is TRBV11-2 and J is TRBJ2-3, with 7 bases identical to TRBD1. After removal of 4 bases from V and 8 bases from J, the junction contained 6 bases not matched to a gene. The CDR3 runs 13 residues. CDR1 and CDR2 (germline): SGHAT, FQNNGV. For the CDR3, the DNA is TGTGCCAGCAGCTCGCACAGGGGCGGTACGCAGTATTTT. Its protein is CASSSHRGGTQYF.

The V gene is TRBV12-3 or TRBV12-4, the J gene TRBJ1-1; no firm D call. The CDR3 runs to 13 residues. The V gene lost 7 bases and the J gene lost 8 bases, with 17 bases spanning the gap. CDR3 in amino acids: CASTRGSPTEAFF. The CDR3, as DNA: TGTGCCAGCACCCGTGGTTCCCCCACAGAAGCTTTCTTT.

This sequence joins TRBV20-1 and TRBJ2-7; no firm D call. Looked up from germline, CDR1 is DFQATT and CDR2 is SNEGSKA (reference sequence). V lost 3 bases to trimming and J lost 2 bases, with 14 bases between them. The CDR3 is made up of 14 amino acids. The CDR3 coding sequence is TGCAGTGCTAGGACGGCAGGCTGGACCTACGAGCAGTACTTC. It translates to CSARTAGWTYEQYF.